This passage covers 14 T cell receptor beta chains from one sample sequenced in a study of blood T cells in healthy people across ages. Through a sample-barcoded 5' primer and a J-beta primer mix, a second PCR was run for about 6 to 11 cycles. One entry per CDR3 protein results from TCRdb running MiXCR on the 5' RACE reads. The table has roughly 800,000 distinct CDR3 sequences, more than 45% seen once; the top ten hold approximately 23%. The specimen sequenced was blood. Receptors originate from a young man in good health.

This clonotype was seen a handful of times. The chain recombines TRBV7-9 with TRBJ2-3; D not resolved. The ends were cut back, 5 bases at V and 4 bases at J, with 13 bases in the middle. Germline V lookup: CDR1 SEHNR, CDR2 FQNEAQ (reference sequence). The CDR3 is made up of 14 amino acids. This CDR3 reads CASSHPSWPDTQYF. The CDR3 nucleotides read TGTGCCAGCAGCCACCCCTCGTGGCCAGATACGCAGTATTTT.

In the case of this clonotype: Sequence at one end of the junction differs from germline and may be a read error. The V gene is TRBV20-1, the J gene TRBJ2-7, with 9 bases aligning to TRBD2. Germline V gene sequence: CDR1 DFQATT, CDR2 SNEGSKA (reference sequence). The CDR3 covers 14 residues. CDR3 coding DNA: TGCAATGCTAGTAGCCTAGCGGGATCCTACGAGCAGTACTTC. It specifies CNASSLAGSYEQYF.

V usage is TRBV6-5 and J usage is TRBJ2-1; D not resolved. CDR1 is MNHEY, CDR2 SVGAGI, per germline. CDR3 length equals 15 residues. V was clipped by 6 bases and J by 8 bases, with 20 bases between them. CDR3 coding DNA: TGTGCCAGCAGGCCACTCTTACCGACTGTGGATGAGCAGTTCTTC. Amino acid sequence: CASRPLLPTVDEQFF.

This clonotype was seen at least ten times. CDR3 in amino acids: CASSSGLAGAASGANVLTF. The CDR3 DNA sequence: TGTGCCAGCAGCTCGGGACTAGCGGGAGCTGCCTCTGGGGCCAACGTCCTGACTTTC. The J gene is TRBJ2-6, the V gene TRBV7-2; 14 positions agree with TRBD2. The ends lost 4 bases at V and 0 bases at J; junction bases unmatched: 5. The CDR3 is 19 residues long. CDR1 is SGHTA, CDR2 FQGNSA, per germline.

This clonotype has more than one count but fewer than ten. The CDR3 region has the DNA TGTGCCAGCAGCTCAGGGGGCTCAACCTACGAGCAGTACTTC. Translated: CASSSGGSTYEQYF. V gene TRBV27 combines with J gene TRBJ2-7; 8 nucleotides align to TRBD1. Looked up from germline, CDR1 is MNHEY and CDR2 is SMNVEV (reference sequence). The CDR3 contains 14 residues. V lost 6 bases and J lost 2; bases outside the gene matches: 6.

The chain links TRBV7-2 to TRBJ2-1; D possibly corresponds to TRBD2 (5 bases). Germline V gives CDR1 SGHTA, CDR2 FQGNSA. The CDR3 consists of 14 residues. V lost 5 bases to trimming and J lost 9 bases, with 17 bases between them. The CDR3 loop reads CASSECTSLPEQFF. CDR3 DNA: TGTGCCAGCAGCGAATGCACTAGTTTACCTGAGCAGTTCTTC.

This rearrangement joins TRBV9 to TRBJ2-5; 9 bases agree with TRBD2. The DNA end lines up better with TRBJ2-7; the J call may be wrong. This CDR3 is built from 16 residues. From germline, CDR1 is SGDLS and CDR2 YYNGEE. This CDR3 reads CASSESGGPAFHEQYF. The CDR3 nucleotides read TGTGCCAGCAGCGAGAGCGGGGGGCCCGCCTTCCACGAGCAGTACTTC.

This clonotype occurred a few times. The chain joins TRBV4-2 to TRBJ2-1, with 8 bases that match TRBD2. Trimming removed 4 bases from V and 3 bases from J; junction bases left unmatched: 8. Germline CDR1 LGHNA, CDR2 YNFKEQ. The CDR3 has 16 amino acids. The CDR3 DNA reads as TGTGCCAGCAGCCCGGATTATAGCGGGGACTACAATGAGCAGTTCTTC. It yields the protein CASSPDYSGDYNEQFF.

This clonotype has only one observation. J is TRBJ2-3 and V is TRBV13; D unclear. This CDR3 comprises 16 residues. Germline-derived CDR1 and CDR2 are PRHDT and FYEKMQ (reference sequence). The V gene lost 6 bases and the J gene lost 4 bases, with 20 bases spanning the gap. For the CDR3, the DNA is TGTGCCAGCAGACCCTTTAGGTTAAAAAAGGCAGATACGCAGTATTTT. Protein sequence: CASRPFRLKKADTQYF.

This clonotype was recorded a few times. This chain joins TRBV12-3 or TRBV12-4 and TRBJ2-1; D might be TRBD2 (5 bases). The CDR3 covers 14 residues. V was clipped by 9 bases and J by 7 bases, with 19 bases between them. CDR3 in amino acids: CASQDAASRNEQFF. The CDR3, as DNA: TGTGCCAGTCAGGACGCGGCTAGCCGTAATGAGCAGTTCTTC.

There are a few counts of this clonotype. V and J are TRBV7-2 and TRBJ2-1, with 7 bases identical to TRBD1. Trimming cost V 2 bases and J 5 bases; bases outside gene matches: 6. CDR1 is SGHTA and CDR2 is FQGNSA in the germline V gene. This CDR3 is 15 amino acids long. CDR3 bases: TGTGCCAGCAGCTTATGGGGACAGCCTAACAATGAGCAGTTCTTC. Protein product: CASSLWGQPNNEQFF.

The V gene is TRBV11-2, the J gene TRBJ2-4; D perhaps matches TRBD2 (5 bases). The J call is in doubt because the DNA end fits TRBJ2-7 better. This CDR3 is 13 amino acids long. Germline V gene sequence: CDR1 SGHAT, CDR2 FQNNGV. For the CDR3, the DNA is TGTGCCAGCGAACCGGGGTATTCCTACGAGCAGTACTTC. Protein product: CASEPGYSYEQYF.

This clonotype was seen a single time. The V gene is TRBV10-3, the J gene TRBJ1-2, with a weak D call TRBD1 (5 bases). V lost 11 bases and J 3 bases, leaving 16 bases between the germline ends. This CDR3 comprises 13 residues. Germline assignment: CDR1 ENHRY and CDR2 SYGVKD. Here the CDR3 reads CAVGIREDYGYTF. In DNA form, the CDR3 reads TGTGCCGTCGGGATCAGGGAGGACTATGGCTACACCTTC.

This clonotype was counted a single time. A clone one base away is much larger, so this may be a read error. V and J are TRBV20-1 and TRBJ2-5; 9 nucleotides line up with TRBD1. Germline V lookup: CDR1 DFQATT, CDR2 SNEGSKA (reference sequence). The CDR3 length is 14 residues. CDR3 DNA sequence: TGCAGTGCTAGGAAACCGGGACAGGGCTACGAGCAGAACTTC. Its protein is CSARKPGQGYEQNF.